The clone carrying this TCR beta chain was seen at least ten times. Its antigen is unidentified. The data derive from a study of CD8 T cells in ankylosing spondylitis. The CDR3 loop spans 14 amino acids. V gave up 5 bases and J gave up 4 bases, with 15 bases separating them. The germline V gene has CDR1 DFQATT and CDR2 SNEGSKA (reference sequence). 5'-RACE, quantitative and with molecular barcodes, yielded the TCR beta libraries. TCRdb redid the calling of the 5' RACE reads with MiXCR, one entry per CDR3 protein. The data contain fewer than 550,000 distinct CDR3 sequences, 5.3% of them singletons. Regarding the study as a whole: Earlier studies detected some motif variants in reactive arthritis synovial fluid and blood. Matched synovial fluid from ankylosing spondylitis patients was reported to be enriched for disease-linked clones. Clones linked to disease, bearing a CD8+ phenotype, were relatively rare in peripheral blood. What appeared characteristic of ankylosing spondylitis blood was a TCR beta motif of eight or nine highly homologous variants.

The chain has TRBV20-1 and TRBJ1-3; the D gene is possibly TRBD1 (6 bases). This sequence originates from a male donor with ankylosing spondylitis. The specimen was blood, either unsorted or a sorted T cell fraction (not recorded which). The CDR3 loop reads CSAERGGDGNTIYF. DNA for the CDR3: TGCAGTGCTGAACGAGGGGGGGACGGAAACACCATATATTTT.